Here is one T cell receptor beta chain with its context. What it binds is unknown. The germline CDR1 and CDR2 sequences are SGHAT and FQDESV (reference sequence). Between the trimmed V and J ends, which lost 1 base and 2 bases, there was a span of 15 bases. The CDR3 is 16 residues long. The data belong to a study of shared clonotypes between healthy human individuals. The deep-level immunoSEQ assay was used. Produced via immunoSEQ multiplex PCR; TCRdb's table is partial and in-frame only. The table records hundreds of thousands of clones, 95% to 97% of them present only once. Study-wide results and caveats: For naive CD4 cells, approximately 4.8% of clonotypes were shared across a few donors.

The sample comprised naive CD4+ T cells sorted from blood. Subset defined: CD45RA+ positively selected. The chain combines TRBV11-1 with TRBJ2-7, with unresolved D. The receptor comes from a woman aged 30 to 39 in good health. The CDR3 spells CASSLESHAKAYEQYF. CDR3 DNA sequence: TGTGCCAGCAGCTTAGAAAGTCATGCAAAAGCCTACGAGCAGTACTTC.